These 10 T cell receptor beta chains were all obtained from the same sample, sequenced in a study of blood T cells in healthy people across ages. A second about 6 to 12 cycle PCR used barcoded and J-beta primers. TCRdb passed the 5' RACE reads through MiXCR, listing each CDR3 protein once. This table has over 1,300,000 distinct CDR3 sequences, almost 60% appearing once. Sequencing was done on a sample of blood. These receptors were obtained from a man younger than 35 in good health.

V gene TRBV4-2 combines with J gene TRBJ2-2, with D unresolved. The germline gives CDR1 LGHNA, CDR2 YNFKEQ. The CDR3 runs 15 residues. Trimming left V 7 bases short and J 0 bases short, with 12 bases between. The CDR3 sequence: CASIDNTANTGELFF. The CDR3 bases are TGTGCCAGCATAGACAATACCGCGAACACCGGGGAGCTGTTTTTT.

The CDR3 DNA reads as TGTGCCAGCAGCCAGACAGCAGTAAACTACGAGCAGTACTTC. Translated: CASSQTAVNYEQYF. This chain joins TRBV4-2 and TRBJ2-4, with D perhaps TRBD1 (5 bases). The J call may be wrong; the DNA end is better matched by TRBJ2-7. The germline CDR1 and CDR2 sequences are LGHNA and YNFKEQ. The CDR3 spans 14 residues.

V and J are TRBV20-1 and TRBJ2-4, with D maybe TRBD2 (6 bases). The end of the DNA is better explained by TRBJ2-7, so the J call may be wrong. CDR3 length: 15 residues. Germline V gene data show CDR1 as DFQATT and CDR2 as SNEGSKA (reference sequence). CDR3 loop: CSARDLAEPVYEQYF. CDR3 nucleotides: TGCAGTGCTAGAGATTTAGCGGAGCCCGTCTACGAGCAGTACTTC.

This chain links TRBV2 with TRBJ2-1; TRBD2 aligns across 12 bases. This CDR3 contains 16 residues. V shed 6 bases and J 2 bases; nucleotides not matched to a gene: 5. Germline V gives CDR1 SNHLY, CDR2 FYNNEI. The CDR3 coding sequence is TGTGCCAGCAGCGAGGGACTAGCGGGCGCCTACAATGAGCAGTTCTTC. It yields the protein CASSEGLAGAYNEQFF.

This clonotype was counted a few times. The J gene is TRBJ2-7, the V gene TRBV4-1, with 8 nucleotides matching TRBD1. Losses at the gene ends were 0 bases for V and 5 bases for J; bases not matched to a gene: 6. The CDR3 is 15 residues long. Germline CDR1 MGHRA, CDR2 YSYEKL. Written as DNA, the CDR3 is TGCGCCAGCAGCCAAGAGGCAGGGGGCCTCGACGAGCAGTACTTC. This translates into CASSQEAGGLDEQYF.

V is TRBV5-1 and J is TRBJ2-7; 8 bases are shared with TRBD1. J was trimmed by 12 bases and V by 0 bases; bases with no gene match: 8. CDR3 size: 13 residues. CDR1 and CDR2 (germline): SGHRS, YFSETQ. CDR3 bases: TGCGCCAGCAGCTTGGCCGGACAGGGACCTCCGTACTTC. This translates into CASSLAGQGPPYF.

This clonotype turned up a few times. The chain uses TRBV27 and TRBJ1-5; possibly TRBD1 for D (5 bases). CDR1 is MNHEY and CDR2 is SMNVEV in the germline V gene (reference sequence). The CDR3 is 16 amino acids. V lost 4 bases and J lost 9, with 22 bases in between. CDR3 amino acids: CASSSRDPTPEGPQHF. CDR3 DNA sequence: TGTGCCAGCAGTTCCCGGGACCCCACGCCGGAGGGGCCCCAGCATTTT.

This chain joins TRBV20-1 and TRBJ2-3; TRBD2 might be the D (5 bases). Germline CDR1 DFQATT, CDR2 SNEGSKA (reference sequence). The CDR3 contains 14 residues. V was trimmed by 3 bases and J by 2 bases, leaving 12 bases between them. CDR3 protein: CSASKEDFTDTQYF. The CDR3 DNA is TGCAGTGCTAGTAAGGAGGATTTCACAGATACGCAGTATTTT.

The chain recombines TRBV24-1 with TRBJ2-3; D unresolved. Germline V gene data show CDR1 as KGHDR and CDR2 as SFDVKD. V lost 7 bases, J lost 2 bases, and 15 bases lay in between. CDR3 length equals 15 residues. This chain's CDR3 is CATSSPYELTDTQYF. DNA of the CDR3: TGTGCCACCAGCAGCCCGTATGAGCTCACAGATACGCAGTATTTT.

The chain has TRBV9 and TRBJ2-2; TRBD2 agrees at 14 bases. V lost 0 bases, J lost 4 bases, and 5 bases stayed unmatched. Germline CDR1 and CDR2: SGDLS and YYNGEE. This CDR3 has 18 residues. In DNA form, the CDR3 reads TGTGCCAGCAGCGTAGCTAAGGGACTAGCGGGAGTCACCGGGGAGCTGTTTTTT. Its translation is CASSVAKGLAGVTGELFF. The full variable domain, rest sourced from reference TRBV9 and TRBJ2-2, is DSGVTQTPKHLITATGQRVTLRCSPRSGDLSVYWYQQSLDQGLQFLIQYYNGEERAKGNILERFSAQQFPDLHSELNLSSLELGDSALYFCASSVAKGLAGVTGELFFGEGSRLTVL.